Each of the 5 T cell receptor beta chains below was sequenced from the same sample in a study of response to subunit inactivated influenza vaccine. TCRdb processed the RT-PCR reads anew with MiXCR; each CDR3 protein has one entry. The sample gives about 540,000 distinct CDR3 sequences, roughly 25% of which show up once; about 2.8% is in the top ten. These data also formed part of another study, on T cells expressing NK-cell markers. Per that paper: 5'RACE template switching built TCR beta cDNA with unique molecular identifiers.

The material was CD4+ T cells sorted from PBMCs, obtained roughly 12 days after vaccination. These receptors all come from a man aged 50 or older who received an inactivated influenza vaccine.

The chain couples TRBV19 to TRBJ1-1; D not resolved. This CDR3 contains 13 residues. Germline assignment: CDR1 LNHDA and CDR2 SQIVND (reference sequence). Trimming cost V 5 bases and J 0 bases, with 7 bases left between them. Written as DNA, the CDR3 is TGTGCCAGTAGTTCTAACATGAACACTGAAGCTTTCTTT. Amino acids: CASSSNMNTEAFF.

The V and J genes are TRBV5-1 and TRBJ2-5, with 7 bases fitting TRBD1. The V gene's germline CDR1 is SGHRS and CDR2 YFSETQ. The CDR3 contains 14 residues. The J segment lost 4 bases and the V segment lost 7 bases, leaving 10 bases of the junction unmatched. Written as DNA, the CDR3 is TGCGCCAGCTCCCTCGGGACAGATGTAGAGACCCAGTACTTC. Translating it yields CASSLGTDVETQYF.

This clonotype was detected only a few times. This chain joins TRBV12-3 or TRBV12-4 and TRBJ2-1; D is uncertain. The V and J ends lost 5 bases and 1 base respectively, with 6 bases between them. This CDR3 has 13 residues. CDR3 sequence reads: CASSARSYNEQFF. CDR3 DNA: TGTGCCAGCAGTGCCAGATCCTACAATGAGCAGTTCTTC.

This clonotype has just a few counts. The V call is TRBV3-1, the J call TRBJ2-1; either TRBD1 or TRBD2 may fit D (5 bases each). Deletions cut 4 bases from V and 5 bases from J, with 12 bases between. The CDR3 loop spans 14 amino acids. The germline gives CDR1 LGHDT, CDR2 YNNKEL (reference sequence). CDR3 nucleotide sequence: TGTGCCAGCAGCCGCTCCGGGACGGACAATGAGCAGTTCTTC. Protein sequence: CASSRSGTDNEQFF.

This clonotype was detected many times. This chain links TRBV7-9 with TRBJ1-6; 10 bases are shared with TRBD1. In germline, CDR1 is SEHNR, CDR2 FQNEAQ (reference sequence). With V trimmed by 6 bases and J by 10 bases, 6 bases remained unmatched. The CDR3 length is 14 residues. This chain's CDR3 is CASSFGTGASPLHF. CDR3 nucleotides: TGTGCCAGCAGTTTCGGGACAGGGGCATCACCCCTCCACTTT.